This paragraph reports one TCR beta chain. The data were produced by immunoSEQ multiplex PCR, yet TCRdb's version contains in-frame clones alone and is incomplete. Of millions of clones listed, more than 85% are singletons. The CDR3 loop spans 16 amino acids. Trimming took off 6 bases at V and 3 bases at J, with 18 bases between the two ends. Germline V CDR1 and CDR2: SGHAT, FQNNGV. This entry comes from a study of shared clonotypes between healthy human individuals. Sequencing was done on a sample of naive CD4+ T cells from PBMCs. Subset in this sample: CD45RA+ positively selected. The chain uses TRBV11-2 and TRBJ2-1; tentative D call: TRBD2 (5 bases). The clonotype was recovered from a man aged 18 to 30 in good health. Some clones in this sample may be carry-over from other donors' samples. CDR3 in amino acids: CASSQMEVLGYNEQFF. CDR3 DNA sequence: TGTGCCAGCAGTCAGATGGAGGTGCTCGGCTACAATGAGCAGTTCTTC.